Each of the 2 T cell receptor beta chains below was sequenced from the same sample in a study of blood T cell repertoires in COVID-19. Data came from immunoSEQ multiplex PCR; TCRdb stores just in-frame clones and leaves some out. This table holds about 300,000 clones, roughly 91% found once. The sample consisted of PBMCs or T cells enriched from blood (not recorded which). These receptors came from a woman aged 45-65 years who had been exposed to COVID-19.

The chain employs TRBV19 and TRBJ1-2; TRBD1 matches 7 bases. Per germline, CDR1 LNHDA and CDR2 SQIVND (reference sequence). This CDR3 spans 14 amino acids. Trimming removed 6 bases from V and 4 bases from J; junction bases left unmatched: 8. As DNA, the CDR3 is TGTGCCAGTAGGGGTGGGGACAGTCCCTATGGCTACACCTTC. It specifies CASRGGDSPYGYTF.

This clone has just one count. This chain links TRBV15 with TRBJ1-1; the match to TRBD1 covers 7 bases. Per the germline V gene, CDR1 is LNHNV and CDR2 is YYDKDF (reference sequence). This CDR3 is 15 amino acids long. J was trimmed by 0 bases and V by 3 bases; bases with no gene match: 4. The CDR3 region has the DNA TGTGCCACCAGCAGGGGTGACAGGGTGAACACTGAAGCTTTCTTT. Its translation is CATSRGDRVNTEAFF.